This TCR beta chain was documented in a study of T cell responses to AZD1222 COVID-19 vaccine (dated by TCRdb to the early 2020s). For the study in its entirety: AZD1222 recipients whose second dose came at about 4 weeks and those whose second dose came at about 12 weeks were combined into one group, since spike-specific TCR depth and breadth did not differ between the two schedules. Trial participants were enrolled by age into 18-55, 56-69 and 70-plus year subgroups, with approximately 160, 26 and 62 TCR-sequenced participants respectively. A total of more than 230 trial participants underwent TCR sequencing, of whom 207 had received two doses of AZD1222 and 26 had received two doses of the MenACWY control vaccine.

Points the paper makes about the study in general: The 56-69-year group was small, and its depth increase did not reach significance, likely because of low power. Because no day 14 peak-response samples were available, repertoires were characterized only after the peak T cell response. Epitopes outside the regions mutated in the B.1.351 and B.1.1.7 variants were reportedly recognized by nearly half of the unique spike-specific TCRs. Participants were mostly white British and included more females than males, and it was suggested by the authors that clonal diversity may have been underestimated. Spike-specific TCR breadth and depth rose significantly after two AZD1222 doses compared with day 0 and with MenACWY recipients. The vaccine-associated CD4 TCRs covered the entire spike protein, and the dominant responses fell in regions 160-218 and 743-854. Conclusions about previously exposed vaccinees are limited because only a handful of AZD1222 recipients were SARS-CoV-2 seropositive at baseline.

The CDR3 regions of human TCRbeta chains were analyzed by immunosequencing. As for the original processing: TCRs in the repertoires were matched against a reference library of SARS-CoV-2-specific TCRs that had been generated with the MIRA antigen-specificity platform. Breadth meant the fraction of unique TCRs that were SARS-CoV-2-associated, whereas depth meant the fraction of total T cells that were SARS-CoV-2-associated. Using the MIRA data, each spike-specific TCR was mapped to the spike region that the TCR reacts to and placed in a CD4 or CD8 class. Log10-transformed breadth and depth values were compared by one-way ANOVA with Sidak's multiple comparisons tests. TCRdb stores this immuneACCESS table with in-frame sequences only. Part of the clones is absent; in the studies checked, under half of the shortfall reflects unresolved V genes, and no reason is known for the rest. V, J and clone size derive from that table, while D and trimming were established from the DNA sequence. This sample comprises roughly 150,000 clones, around nine tenths of them detected only once. The ten largest clones represent 1.5% to 2% of the sample.

Remarks on this clone: Which antigen it targets is not known. No much larger clonotype is one base removed from it; base qualities were not supplied.

The CDR3 holds 14 amino acids from the cysteine to the phenylalanine. This entry keeps only the CDR3 DNA: 42 bases, framed from base 1. Between the V and J ends, shortened by 1 base and 3 bases respectively, the junction contains 7 bases. CDR1 and CDR2, looked up from the germline V gene, are SGHTA and FQGNSA. The sample's time point label, decoded: baseline before first vaccination. Vaccinee samples were obtained from the UK trials COV001 and COV002, which included a single-blind randomized controlled phase 2/3 trial of AZD1222 (ChAdOx1 nCoV-19) in healthy adults. For TCRbeta chain sequencing, PBMC samples were collected from trial participants at day 0 and at day 28 after the second dose.

The sample was peripheral blood, taken on day 0 of AZD1222 vaccination. The receptor was derived from an adult in good health. The rearranged chain carries TRBV7-2 and TRBJ1-5, with the D gene not confidently named. The CDR3 region reads CASSLGRLNQPQHF. The DNA reads as follows: TGTGCCAGCAGCTTAGGACGTCTCAATCAGCCCCAGCATTTT.